This T cell receptor (beta chain) was obtained from a study of blood T cell repertoires in COVID-19. Across the study: The study drew acute and convalescent COVID-19 samples from the United States, Italy and Spain. T cells, B-cell-depleted T cells, or PBMCs supplied cDNA or gDNA.

Per germline, CDR1 SGHNT and CDR2 YENEEA. Trimming took 1 base from V and 7 from J, leaving 10 bases between them. The CDR3 is 13 amino acids. How the authors handled the data: Amplification from reference gene primers served as the basis for estimated nucleated cell counts. The data were produced by immunoSEQ multiplex PCR, yet TCRdb's version contains in-frame clones alone and is incomplete. The V and J calls and clone size are taken from that table; D and trimming were inferred from the DNA. The sample yields over 100,000 clones, around 84% seen once. This chain links TRBV11-3 with TRBJ2-5; D not certain. Specimen: peripheral blood. The sequence was obtained from a woman at least 80 years old with active or convalescent COVID-19. CDR3 in DNA: TGTGCCAGCAGCTTAGTGTCGGAGCGGACCCAGTACTTC. It yields the protein CASSLVSERTQYF.